What follows are 28 T cell receptor beta chains derived from one specimen sequenced in a study of blood T cell repertoires in COVID-19. Some clones are missing from TCRdb's copy, which holds only in-frame ones; the method was immunoSEQ multiplex PCR. The repertoire has 200,000 to 300,000 clones, roughly 86% of them found once; the top ten carry 4%. What was sequenced was peripheral blood. The receptors derive from a man aged 50-59 years with acute or convalescent COVID-19.

CDR3 region: CASSWTANTEAFF. CDR3 in DNA: TGTGCCAGCAGCTGGACAGCTAACACTGAAGCTTTCTTT. The gene calls are TRBV7-9 and TRBJ1-1; the D gene is possibly TRBD1 (6 bases). There are 13 residues in the CDR3. The V end lost 4 bases, the J end lost 2 bases, and 8 bases lay between the germline ends. Germline V CDR1 and CDR2: SEHNR, FQNEAQ (reference sequence).

J is TRBJ1-1 and V is TRBV27; D not certain. Deletions cut 0 bases from V and 0 bases from J, with 8 bases between. Germline-derived CDR1 and CDR2 are MNHEY and SMNVEV (reference sequence). The CDR3 covers 15 residues. The CDR3 DNA is TGTGCCAGCAGTTTATCGGCAGTTGTGAACACTGAAGCTTTCTTT. Protein sequence: CASSLSAVVNTEAFF.

V is TRBV28 and J is TRBJ1-5, with D perhaps TRBD1 (6 bases). The V gene lost 1 base and the J gene lost 1 base, with 14 bases spanning the gap. This CDR3 contains 17 residues. Germline CDR1 and CDR2: MDHEN and SYDVKM. In DNA, the CDR3 is TGTGCCAGCAGTTTATACCCACAGGGATTAAGCAATCAGCCCCAGCATTTT. Translation: CASSLYPQGLSNQPQHF.

The chain recombines TRBV5-4 with TRBJ2-7, with TRBD2 matching over 10 bases. After removal of 6 bases from V and 1 base from J, the junction contained 13 bases not matched to a gene. The CDR3 sequence is 17 residues long. Germline CDR1 SGHNT, CDR2 YYREEE (reference sequence). The CDR3: CASTLGGLAGASYEQYF. CDR3 sequence (DNA): TGTGCCAGCACGCTAGGCGGGCTAGCGGGGGCTTCCTACGAGCAGTACTTC.

This chain connects TRBV27 to TRBJ2-1, with D perhaps TRBD1 (6 bases). This CDR3 has 16 amino acids. Germline lookup yields CDR1 MNHEY and CDR2 SMNVEV (reference sequence). Trimming shortened V by 3 bases and J by 9 bases, and 21 bases separated the two germline ends. The CDR3 DNA reads as TGTGCCAGCAGTTTTAGGGGGTCGGGATCACCCAGTGAGCAGTTCTTC. This codes for CASSFRGSGSPSEQFF.

This rearrangement joins TRBV5-6 to TRBJ2-7, with D unresolved. The CDR3 has 12 amino acids. Trimming pared 1 base from V and 4 bases from J, leaving 6 bases between. Germline-derived CDR1 and CDR2 are SGHDT and YYEEEE. The CDR3 is CASSLKTYEQYF. CDR3 nucleotide sequence: TGTGCCAGCAGCTTGAAGACATACGAGCAGTACTTC.

The chain employs TRBV9 and TRBJ2-3; 9 bases are shared with TRBD2. This CDR3 has 17 residues. Germline assignment: CDR1 SGDLS and CDR2 YYNGEE. J gave up 4 bases and V 1 base, and 10 bases lay outside the gene matches. The CDR3 DNA sequence: TGTGCCAGCAGCGTATCAACTAGCGGGCCACCCGCAGATACGCAGTATTTT. This encodes CASSVSTSGPPADTQYF.

The chain uses TRBV7-8 and TRBJ1-2, with TRBD1 as a possible D gene (5 bases). V lost 2 bases, J lost 1 base, and 11 bases lay in between. This CDR3 spans 15 amino acids. The germline gives CDR1 SGHVS, CDR2 FQNEAQ. In nucleotides, the CDR3 is TGTGCCAGCAGCTTACGGGAGGGGATTAACTATGGCTACACCTTC. Protein: CASSLREGINYGYTF.

The chain uses TRBV7-9 and TRBJ1-3; TRBD1 agrees at 7 bases. Germline trimming cut 6 bases from V and 2 bases from J; bases unmatched to any gene: 4. The CDR3 is 14 amino acids. CDR1 is SEHNR and CDR2 is FQNEAQ in the germline V gene (reference sequence). This chain's CDR3 is CASRTGTAGNTIYF. The CDR3 coding sequence is TGTGCCAGCAGGACGGGGACAGCTGGAAACACCATATATTTT.

The rearrangement links TRBV27 to TRBJ2-7; maybe TRBD2 (7 bases). This CDR3 comprises 12 residues. Trimming took 11 bases from V and 3 from J, leaving 14 bases between them. The germline CDR1 and CDR2 sequences are MNHEY and SMNVEV (reference sequence). The CDR3, as DNA: TGTGCCTGCCGAGGGGGGGACTACGAGCAGTACTTC. Residues: CACRGGDYEQYF.

The gene calls are TRBV27 and TRBJ1-2, with 10 bases matching TRBD1. The CDR3 runs to 14 residues. The germline V gene encodes CDR1 MNHEY and CDR2 SMNVEV (reference sequence). Trimming at V came to 4 bases and at J to 5 bases, leaving 4 bases not matched to a gene. The CDR3 protein is CASSWDRGGYGYTF. In nucleotides, the CDR3 is TGTGCCAGCAGTTGGGACAGGGGAGGTTATGGCTACACCTTC.

This chain joins TRBV30 and TRBJ2-7; D might be TRBD2 (7 bases). The CDR3 contains 14 residues. Trimming took off 3 bases at V and 5 bases at J, with 17 bases between the two ends. Germline lookup yields CDR1 GTSNPN and CDR2 SVGIG (reference sequence). CDR3 residues: CAWRLGGAEHEQYF. The CDR3, as DNA: TGTGCCTGGAGACTAGGGGGGGCCGAACACGAGCAGTACTTC.

The chain carries TRBV7-3 and TRBJ2-1, with 8 bases matching TRBD2. There are 15 residues in the CDR3. V trimming: 5 bases; J trimming: 0 bases; junction bases outside the gene matches: 3. CDR1 is SGHTA, CDR2 FQGTGA, per germline. The CDR3 DNA is TGTGCCAGCAGCGAAACTAGCGGCTCCTACAATGAGCAGTTCTTC. Amino acid sequence: CASSETSGSYNEQFF.

This clone was counted once. The chain uses TRBV19 and TRBJ1-5, with D tentatively TRBD1 (6 bases). Trimming cost V 1 base and J 12 bases, with 13 bases left between them. The V gene's germline CDR1 is LNHDA and CDR2 SQIVND (reference sequence). CDR3 length equals 13 residues. The CDR3 sequence: CASSIAPWTVQHF. The CDR3 DNA is TGTGCCAGTAGTATAGCCCCCTGGACAGTCCAGCATTTT.

The chain uses TRBV9 and TRBJ1-1; maybe TRBD1 (6 bases). The V gene's germline CDR1 is SGDLS and CDR2 YYNGEE. The ends were cut back, 0 bases at V and 4 bases at J, with 13 bases in the middle. This CDR3 is built from 15 residues. The CDR3 nucleotides are TGTGCCAGCAGCGTAGTGCAGGGGCAGGGCACTGAAGCTTTCTTT. It yields the protein CASSVVQGQGTEAFF.

A single count supports this clone. The CDR3 is CSVDGGAYEQYF. CDR3 nucleotides: TGCAGCGTTGATGGGGGGGCCTACGAGCAGTACTTC. The chain uses TRBV29-1 and TRBJ2-7, with 7 bases lining up with TRBD2. CDR1 and CDR2 from the germline V gene are SQVTM and ANQGSEA. The CDR3 length is 12 residues. The V segment lost 3 bases and the J segment 2 bases; nucleotides outside the gene matches: 1.

This clone turned up a few times. The rearrangement uses TRBV6-2 or TRBV6-3 and TRBJ2-5; 8 nucleotides agree with TRBD2. The length of the CDR3 is 15 residues. Germline values: CDR1 MNHEY, CDR2 SVGEGT. V lost 5 bases and J lost 2; bases outside the gene matches: 7. The CDR3 DNA reads as TGTGCCAGCAGTCTGGGGGTAGCGGGGCAAGAGACCCAGTACTTC. Translated, it gives CASSLGVAGQETQYF.

The genes are TRBV6-1 and TRBJ2-1, with 8 bases lining up with TRBD1. The germline gives CDR1 MNHNS, CDR2 SASEGT. The CDR3 has 15 residues. J gave up 3 bases and V 3 bases, and 4 bases lay outside the gene matches. CDR3 DNA: TGTGCCAGCAGTGACCGGGACAGGAGCTACAATGAGCAGTTCTTC. This codes for CASSDRDRSYNEQFF.

CDR3 protein: CAWKQGGADTQYF. CDR3 sequence (DNA): TGTGCCTGGAAACAAGGGGGGGCAGATACGCAGTATTTT. The chain recombines TRBV30 with TRBJ2-3, with D tentatively TRBD2 (7 bases). V was shortened by 4 bases and J by 4 bases, with 12 bases between the two germline ends. The germline V gene encodes CDR1 GTSNPN and CDR2 SVGIG (reference sequence). The CDR3 covers 13 residues.

This clone showed up just a few times. The chain is built from TRBV7-2 and TRBJ1-2; D perhaps matches TRBD1 (5 bases). The germline V gene encodes CDR1 SGHTA and CDR2 FQGNSA. The CDR3 extends over 17 amino acids. Trimming took 2 bases from V and 3 from J, leaving 19 bases between them. The chain's CDR3 is CASSLSLRGGLYYGYTF. CDR3 DNA sequence: TGTGCCAGCAGCTTATCCTTGAGGGGAGGGCTTTACTATGGCTACACCTTC. Combining the CDR3 with reference TRBV7-2 and TRBJ1-2 gives the whole variable domain GAGVSQSPSNKVTEKGKDVELRCDPISGHTALYWYRQSLGQGLEFLIYFQGNSAPDKSGLPSDRFSAERTGGSVSTLTIQRTQQEDSAVYLCASSLSLRGGLYYGYTFGSGTRLTVV.

The J gene is TRBJ1-3, the V gene TRBV6-5; 8 bases align to TRBD1. Germline V lookup: CDR1 MNHEY, CDR2 SVGAGI. With 0 bases clipped from V and 4 bases from J, the junction kept 2 bases outside the gene matches. The CDR3 sequence is 15 residues long. The CDR3 DNA sequence: TGTGCCAGCAGTTACTCCCGGACAGGGGGAAACACCATATATTTT. Its translation is CASSYSRTGGNTIYF.

This clone has a handful of counts. Its ends do not fully match the called genes, so a read error is possible. The J gene is TRBJ2-7, the V gene TRBV11-2, with D unresolved. The CDR3 loop spans 14 amino acids. The V gene's germline CDR1 is SGHAT and CDR2 FQNNGV. Here the CDR3 reads CASSLAPRAYEQYF. DNA for the CDR3: TGTGCCAGCAGCTTAGCCCCGAGAGCCTATGAGCAGTACTTC.

As DNA, the CDR3 is TGTGCCACCAGTGATTTTCATAGCAATCAGCCCCAGCATTTT. This sequence encodes CATSDFHSNQPQHF. This rearrangement joins TRBV24-1 to TRBJ1-5; D gene unclear. The germline V gene encodes CDR1 KGHDR and CDR2 SFDVKD. V dropped 1 base and J dropped 0 bases, with 3 bases sitting between them. The CDR3 is 14 amino acids.

This rearrangement joins TRBV28 to TRBJ2-7; 13 bases are a match to TRBD2. V lost 6 bases and J lost 3; bases outside the gene matches: 17. CDR3 length: 19 amino acids. CDR1 and CDR2 (germline): MDHEN, SYDVKM. CDR3 sequence: CASSLKLESGLAGNYEQYF. Here the CDR3 DNA reads TGTGCCAGCAGCCTCAAGTTGGAGTCGGGACTAGCGGGGAACTACGAGCAGTACTTC.

The V gene is TRBV19, the J gene TRBJ2-5; TRBD1 aligns across 7 bases. Per the germline V gene, CDR1 is LNHDA and CDR2 is SQIVND (reference sequence). V was pared by 3 bases and J by 2 bases, with 0 bases of the junction left unmatched. The CDR3 loop spans 13 amino acids. CDR3 region: CASSMDRQETQYF. CDR3 nucleotide sequence: TGTGCCAGTAGTATGGACAGGCAAGAGACCCAGTACTTC. The complete variable domain, with remaining parts taken from reference TRBV19 and TRBJ2-5, reads DGGITQSPKYLFRKEGQNVTLSCEQNLNHDAMYWYRQDPGQGLRLIYYSQIVNDFQKGDIAEGYSVSREKKESFPLTVTSAQKNPTAFYLCASSMDRQETQYFGPGTRLLVL.

The J gene is TRBJ2-7, the V gene TRBV5-1; D not certain. With 1 base removed from V and 3 bases from J, the gap between germline ends came to 23 bases. This CDR3 region has 18 residues. Germline CDR1 and CDR2: SGHRS and YFSETQ. CDR3 amino acids: CASSLFQANRPSDYEQYF. The CDR3 DNA reads as TGCGCCAGCAGCTTGTTCCAGGCTAATCGGCCTTCAGACTACGAGCAGTACTTC.

The CDR3 spells CASSRRTTSNQPQHF. In nucleotides, the CDR3 is TGTGCCAGCAGCCGACGGACAACTAGCAATCAGCCCCAGCATTTT. The chain is built from TRBV27 and TRBJ1-5; possibly TRBD1 for D (5 bases). Trimming shortened V by 6 bases and J by 0 bases, and 12 bases separated the two germline ends. Germline CDR1 is MNHEY and CDR2 is SMNVEV (reference sequence). This CDR3 is built from 15 residues.

This clone was observed a single time. The chain recombines TRBV10-3 with TRBJ2-7; 10 positions match TRBD2. The germline V gene encodes CDR1 ENHRY and CDR2 SYGVKD. V gave up 4 bases and J gave up 3 bases; unmatched junction bases: 6. The CDR3 loop spans 15 amino acids. CDR3 nucleotides: TGTGCCATCAGTGGGAGGACTAGCGGCTTCTACGAGCAGTACTTC. Amino acid sequence: CAISGRTSGFYEQYF.